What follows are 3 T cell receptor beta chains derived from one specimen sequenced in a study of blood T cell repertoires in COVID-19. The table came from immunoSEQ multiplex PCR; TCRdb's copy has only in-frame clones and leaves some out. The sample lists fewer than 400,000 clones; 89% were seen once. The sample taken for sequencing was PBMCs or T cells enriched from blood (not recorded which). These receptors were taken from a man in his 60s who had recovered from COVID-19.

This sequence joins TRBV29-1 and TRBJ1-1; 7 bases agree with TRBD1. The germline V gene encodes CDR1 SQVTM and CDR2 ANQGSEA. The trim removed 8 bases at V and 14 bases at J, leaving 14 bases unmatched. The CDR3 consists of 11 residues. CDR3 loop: CSKRQGELVFF. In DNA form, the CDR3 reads TGCAGCAAACGACAGGGAGAGTTAGTGTTCTTT.

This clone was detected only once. CDR3 coding DNA: TGTGCCAGCTCACCCGGGACAGGCATCTCTGGGGCCAACGTCCTGACTTTC. This sequence encodes CASSPGTGISGANVLTF. The chain joins TRBV18 to TRBJ2-6; 8 bases align to TRBD1. CDR1 and CDR2 (germline): KGHSH, LQKENI. This CDR3 is 17 amino acids long. V shed 3 bases and J 0 bases; nucleotides not matched to a gene: 4.

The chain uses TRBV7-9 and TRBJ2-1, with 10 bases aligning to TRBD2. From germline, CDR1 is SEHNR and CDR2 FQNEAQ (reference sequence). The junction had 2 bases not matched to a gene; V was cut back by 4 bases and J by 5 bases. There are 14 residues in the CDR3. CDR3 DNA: TGTGCCAGCAGCTCTAGCGGGAGTCACAATGAGCAGTTCTTC. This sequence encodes CASSSSGSHNEQFF.